Shown below are 16 T cell receptor beta chains from a single sample sequenced in a study of OX40 agonist ivuxolimab in advanced cancers. Profiled with immunoSEQ multiplex PCR; TCRdb holds only in-frame clones, not every one. The data contain about 60,000 clones, approximately 90% of them seen just once; the ten biggest clones take up roughly 4%. Source: CD4+ or CD8+ T cells sorted from blood, taken in a trial of the OX40 agonist ivuxolimab. The receptors stem from an adult with an advanced solid tumor such as melanoma, head and neck, liver or kidney cancer.

J is TRBJ1-5 and V is TRBV21-1; TRBD1, as called in the table, went unchecked against the DNA. TRBV21-1 is termed a pseudogene. The CDR3 is 14 residues long. The CDR3 bases are TGTGCCAGCAGCTTGGGTGGGCTTAGGCAGCCCCAGCATTTT. Its protein is CASSLGGLRQPQHF.

Turning to this clone: A junction boundary mismatches the germline segment, possibly from a read error. The V gene is TRBV7-7, the J gene TRBJ2-2; 11 positions agree with TRBD2. This CDR3 has 16 residues. The germline V gene has CDR1 SSHAT and CDR2 FNYEAQ (reference sequence). The CDR3 loop reads CASSSLAGGYTGELFF. The DNA of the CDR3 is TGTGCTAGCAGCTCCCTAGCGGGGGGCTACACCGGGGAGCTGTTTTTT.

The CDR3 nucleotides read TGTGCCAGCAGCCAAGCGGGACGGACATCAGAAGCTTTCTTT. Translating gives CASSQAGRTSEAFF. V is TRBV7-2 and J is TRBJ1-1; D is possibly TRBD1 (5 bases). With 5 bases removed from V and 8 bases from J, the gap between germline ends came to 18 bases. Germline CDR1 SGHTA, CDR2 FQGNSA. This CDR3 contains 14 residues.

The rearrangement uses TRBV6-4 and TRBJ1-2, with D perhaps matching TRBD1 (6 bases). Trimming took off 6 bases at V and 4 bases at J, with 12 bases between the two ends. The CDR3 extends over 13 amino acids. Germline values: CDR1 MRHNA, CDR2 SNTAGT. CDR3 residues: CASSPTGTYGYTF. CDR3 DNA: TGTGCCAGCAGCCCAACAGGGACCTATGGCTACACCTTC.

The V call is TRBV6-1, the J call TRBJ1-1; D perhaps matches TRBD1 (6 bases). CDR1 is MNHNS and CDR2 is SASEGT in the germline V gene. The V and J ends lost 9 bases and 1 base respectively, with 12 bases between them. The CDR3 is 13 residues long. CDR3 in DNA: TGTGCCAGTGTCACAGGGCGGAACACTGAAGCTTTCTTT. Translating gives CASVTGRNTEAFF.

Written as DNA, the CDR3 is TGTGCCAGTAGTTCAGGAGCAGAAACTAACTATGGCTACACCTTC. Translated, it gives CASSSGAETNYGYTF. This rearrangement joins TRBV19 to TRBJ1-2; the D is unclear. This CDR3 contains 15 residues. V lost 5 bases and J 0 bases, leaving 13 bases between the germline ends. In germline, CDR1 is LNHDA, CDR2 SQIVND (reference sequence).

The rearrangement joins TRBV11-3 to TRBJ2-7; D is unclear. V gave up 5 bases and J gave up 0 bases, with 11 bases separating them. CDR3 length equals 14 residues. CDR1 is SGHNT, CDR2 YENEEA, per germline. For the CDR3, the DNA is TGTGCCAGCAGCCGTCGACCGAGCTCCTACGAGCAGTACTTC. Protein product: CASSRRPSSYEQYF.

The chain has TRBV9 and TRBJ1-1; D ambiguous. There are 13 residues in the CDR3. The ends were cut back, 4 bases at V and 7 bases at J, with 14 bases in the middle. In germline, CDR1 is SGDLS, CDR2 YYNGEE. CDR3 bases: TGTGCCAGCAGCCCCATGCCCGTAGGTGAAGCTTTCTTT. Translation gives CASSPMPVGEAFF.

The V call is TRBV5-1, the J call TRBJ2-2, with D perhaps TRBD2 (5 bases). There are 14 residues in the CDR3. Looked up from germline, CDR1 is SGHRS and CDR2 is YFSETQ. V gave up 2 bases and J gave up 4 bases, with 9 bases separating them. The CDR3 coding sequence is TGCGCCAGCAGCTTCCCGGGAAGCACCGGGGAGCTGTTTTTT. Amino acids: CASSFPGSTGELFF.

This chain joins TRBV28 and TRBJ1-3; D gene ambiguous. The germline V gene encodes CDR1 MDHEN and CDR2 SYDVKM. Trimming cost V 5 bases and J 0 bases, with 14 bases left between them. This CDR3 contains 16 residues. CDR3 sequence: CASSPLGGHSGNTIYF. CDR3 nucleotide sequence: TGTGCCAGCAGTCCACTTGGAGGGCACTCTGGAAACACCATATATTTT.

In its sample, this clone was seen a few times. This same CDR3 is encoded by further DNA sequences in the sample. The chain couples TRBV4-3 to TRBJ1-2; weak D call: TRBD1 (6 bases). The V end was cut by 0 bases, the J end by 7 bases, with 15 bases between. Per germline, CDR1 LGHNA and CDR2 YSLEER. The CDR3 contains 15 residues. In DNA form, the CDR3 reads TGCGCCAGCAGCCAAGATCGCGGGGGCGGGGGTGGCTACACCTTC. Its translation: CASSQDRGGGGGYTF.

This clone has only a few counts. The rearrangement joins TRBV5-6 to TRBJ1-5; the D is unclear. The CDR3 loop spans 12 amino acids. In germline, CDR1 is SGHDT, CDR2 YYEEEE. V lost 2 bases, J lost 0 bases, and 0 bases lay in between. The CDR3 DNA sequence: TGTGCCAGCAGCTTTAGCAATCAGCCCCAGCATTTT. It is translated as CASSFSNQPQHF.

The rearrangement uses TRBV5-8 and TRBJ1-2; 7 bases agree with TRBD1. Germline CDR1 is SGHTS and CDR2 is YDEGEE. V was clipped by 7 bases and J by 0 bases; unmatched bases: 9. The CDR3 extends over 15 amino acids. The CDR3 region is CASEGGTASNYGYTF. CDR3 DNA: TGTGCCAGCGAGGGGGGGACAGCCTCTAACTATGGCTACACCTTC.

The chain carries TRBV28 and TRBJ1-3; 7 bases map to TRBD1. With V trimmed by 4 bases and J by 0 bases, 3 bases remained unmatched. Germline V gene sequence: CDR1 MDHEN, CDR2 SYDVKM. The length of the CDR3 is 15 residues. CDR3 DNA sequence: TGTGCCAGCAGTTCGGGACAGTACTCTGGAAACACCATATATTTT. Its protein product is CASSSGQYSGNTIYF. The full variable domain, with the rest looked up from reference TRBV28 and TRBJ1-3, is DVKVTQSSRYLVKRTGEKVFLECVQDMDHENMFWYRQDPGLGLRLIYFSYDVKMKEKGDIPEGYSVSREKKERFSLILESASTNQTSMYLCASSSGQYSGNTIYFGEGSWLTVV.

V gene TRBV19 combines with J gene TRBJ2-3; 11 bases are a match to TRBD2. The CDR3 covers 16 residues. The J segment lost 5 bases and the V segment lost 6 bases, leaving 10 bases of the junction unmatched. Germline CDR1 and CDR2: LNHDA and SQIVND (reference sequence). DNA of the CDR3: TGTGCCAGTAGGCAAAGAACTAGCGGGGGAGGAGATACGCAGTATTTT. Encoded protein: CASRQRTSGGGDTQYF.

This chain joins TRBV30 and TRBJ1-4, with D unresolved. Germline lookup yields CDR1 GTSNPN and CDR2 SVGIG (reference sequence). V was clipped by 4 bases and J by 5 bases, with 8 bases between them. This CDR3 has 12 amino acids. Here the CDR3 DNA reads TGTGCCTGGATGCACCACAATGAAAAACTGTTTTTT. The encoded protein is CAWMHHNEKLFF.